The 28 T cell receptor beta chains below all came from one sample that was sequenced in a study of early T cells in non-severe SARS-CoV-2 infection. MiXCR, run by TCRdb on the 5' RACE reads, gives a single entry per CDR3 protein. The sample records 65,000 to 80,000 distinct CDR3 sequences, about 11% being singletons. Sequencing was carried out using whole blood. Every receptor here comes from an adult who was a healthcare worker with PCR-confirmed SARS-CoV-2 infection or an uninfected control (not recorded which).

The table lists this clonotype with many counts. The chain couples TRBV12-5 to TRBJ2-5; 11 bases align to TRBD2. Per germline, CDR1 LGHNT and CDR2 FRNRAP. V lost 5 bases to trimming and J lost 2 bases; unmatched junction nucleotides: 7. This CDR3 is 16 amino acids long. The DNA for the CDR3 is TGTGCTAGTGGTCCACGACTAGCGGGGCCACAAGAGACCCAGTACTTC. Protein sequence: CASGPRLAGPQETQYF.

This clonotype showed up many times. This chain links TRBV7-8 with TRBJ1-3; D remains unclear. CDR3 length: 14 residues. The V end was cut by 4 bases, the J end by 2 bases, with 9 bases between. CDR1 and CDR2 (germline): SGHVS, FQNEAQ. The CDR3 region is CASSSRTAGNTIYF. CDR3 DNA sequence: TGTGCCAGCAGCTCGCGGACGGCTGGAAACACCATATATTTT.

This clonotype was seen repeatedly, ten times or more. The chain recombines TRBV12-3 or TRBV12-4 with TRBJ2-7, with D tentatively TRBD1 (5 bases). Trimming pared 7 bases from V and 2 bases from J, leaving 15 bases between. This CDR3 is built from 14 residues. CDR3 DNA sequence: TGTGCCAGCACCCAGGGATCTACCCCCTACGAGCAGTACTTC. This gives the protein CASTQGSTPYEQYF.

There are a few counts of this clonotype. The CDR3: CASSSTAPYEQYF. CDR3 nucleotides: TGTGCCAGCAGCTCGACCGCGCCCTACGAGCAGTACTTC. The J gene is TRBJ2-7, the V gene TRBV6-2 or TRBV6-3; D unclear. The germline CDR1 and CDR2 sequences are MNHEY and SVGEGT. Trimming left V 6 bases short and J 2 bases short, with 11 bases between. This CDR3 has 13 residues.

This clonotype appeared a few times. As DNA, the CDR3 is TGTGCCAGCAGTTACGGGCACCTTTACAGGCAGCCCCAGCATTTT. Translated: CASSYGHLYRQPQHF. The rearrangement links TRBV6-2 or TRBV6-3 to TRBJ1-5; possible D gene TRBD1, 5 bases. With 2 bases removed from V and 7 bases from J, the gap between germline ends came to 15 bases. Per the germline V gene, CDR1 is MNHEY and CDR2 is SVGEGT. The CDR3 is 15 residues long.

The chain couples TRBV20-1 to TRBJ2-3, with 10 nucleotides matching TRBD2. This CDR3 region has 14 residues. Germline CDR1 and CDR2: DFQATT and SNEGSKA (reference sequence). V lost 5 bases to trimming and J lost 2 bases; unmatched junction nucleotides: 4. The CDR3 coding sequence is TGCAGTGCTGTTAGCGGGGGGAACACAGATACGCAGTATTTT. It is translated as CSAVSGGNTDTQYF.

This clonotype was detected many times. The chain couples TRBV9 to TRBJ2-5; 12 positions match TRBD2. This CDR3 has 15 amino acids. V shed 4 bases, J shed 1 base, and the junction held 2 bases outside the gene matches. Germline CDR1 and CDR2: SGDLS and YYNGEE. The CDR3 DNA is TGTGCCAGCAGCCCGGGACTAGCGGGCCAAGAGACCCAGTACTTC. This codes for CASSPGLAGQETQYF.

This clonotype was seen a handful of times. The chain is built from TRBV6-5 and TRBJ1-1; D call uncertain. V was pared by 2 bases and J by 1 base, with 11 bases between. The germline V gene has CDR1 MNHEY and CDR2 SVGAGI. The CDR3 has 15 residues. CDR3 sequence: CASSYGPRGNTEAFF. The CDR3 DNA sequence: TGTGCCAGCAGTTACGGTCCCAGAGGGAACACTGAAGCTTTCTTT.

This rearrangement joins TRBV12-3 or TRBV12-4 to TRBJ1-5; 7 nucleotides line up with TRBD1. The CDR3 loop spans 15 amino acids. V was pared by 6 bases and J by 2 bases, with 7 bases of the junction left unmatched. CDR3 bases: TGTGCCAGCAGGGGGACAGAGCTAGGCAATCAGCCCCAGCATTTT. Amino acid sequence: CASRGTELGNQPQHF.

This chain connects TRBV20-1 to TRBJ1-5; tentatively, D is TRBD1 (5 bases). This CDR3 region has 14 residues. In germline, CDR1 is DFQATT, CDR2 SNEGSKA (reference sequence). V was shortened by 0 bases and J by 4 bases, with 10 bases between the two germline ends. The CDR3 is CSAREAGRNQPQHF. In nucleotides, the CDR3 is TGCAGTGCTAGAGAAGCGGGGCGAAATCAGCCCCAGCATTTT.

On this clonotype: A much larger clonotype is one base distant, so this may be a read error. The chain carries TRBV29-1 and TRBJ1-1; TRBD1 might be the D (5 bases). Germline V CDR1 and CDR2: SQVTM, ANQGSEA. This CDR3 contains 14 residues. CDR3 amino acids: CGGEGSGMNTEAFF. The CDR3 DNA follows: TGCGGCGGAGAGGGGTCGGGCATGAACACTGAAGCTTTCTTT.

At least ten counts were recorded for this clonotype. The J gene is TRBJ1-2, the V gene TRBV12-3 or TRBV12-4, with TRBD1 identical over 7 bases. V lost 3 bases to trimming and J lost 4 bases; unmatched junction nucleotides: 5. The CDR3 length is 14 residues. CDR3 in DNA: TGTGCCAGCAGTTTTCAGGGGGAGCCCTATGGCTACACCTTC. The encoded protein is CASSFQGEPYGYTF.

This clonotype was seen a few times. The chain carries TRBV20-1 and TRBJ1-5; D gene uncertain. The germline V gene encodes CDR1 DFQATT and CDR2 SNEGSKA (reference sequence). V was trimmed by 3 bases and J by 3 bases, leaving 9 bases between them. The CDR3 has 13 amino acids. The CDR3 DNA follows: TGCAGTGCTAGCGGCAGCTACAATCAGCCCCAGCATTTT. This codes for CSASGSYNQPQHF.

This clonotype was recorded at least ten times. V usage is TRBV7-9 and J usage is TRBJ2-1; D is unresolved. V was cut by 1 base and J by 11 bases, with 9 bases left in between. This CDR3 is built from 12 residues. Germline lookup yields CDR1 SEHNR and CDR2 FQNEAQ (reference sequence). The CDR3 DNA reads as TGTGCCAGCAGCTTAGGGATTCAGAAGCAGTTCTTC. It encodes CASSLGIQKQFF.

This chain links TRBV20-1 with TRBJ2-5; D gene uncertain. CDR1 is DFQATT and CDR2 is SNEGSKA in the germline V gene (reference sequence). V was shortened by 0 bases and J by 1 base, with 9 bases between the two germline ends. This CDR3 comprises 14 residues. The CDR3 region is CSARDLWAQETQYF. CDR3 DNA: TGCAGTGCTAGAGATCTATGGGCCCAAGAGACCCAGTACTTC.

This clonotype was recorded at least ten times. The rearrangement uses TRBV5-4 and TRBJ2-7, with D possibly matching TRBD1 (6 bases). The V and J ends lost 0 bases and 0 bases respectively, with 10 bases between them. Germline values: CDR1 SGHNT, CDR2 YYREEE (reference sequence). The CDR3 sequence is 15 residues long. The CDR3 protein is CASSLAPTGSYEQYF. CDR3 coding DNA: TGTGCCAGCAGCTTGGCCCCGACAGGCTCCTACGAGCAGTACTTC.

This clonotype was found many times. This chain uses TRBV18 with TRBJ2-2, with D possibly TRBD2 on 5 matching bases. The germline CDR1 and CDR2 sequences are KGHSH and LQKENI. The V gene lost 2 bases and the J gene lost 4 bases, with 11 bases spanning the gap. The CDR3 totals 15 residues. This CDR3 is CASSPGLETTGELFF. CDR3 nucleotides: TGTGCCAGCTCACCAGGACTGGAAACCACCGGGGAGCTGTTTTTT.

The genes are TRBV5-6 and TRBJ2-7, with D possibly TRBD1 on 6 matching bases. Deletions cut 4 bases from V and 1 base from J, with 12 bases between. This CDR3 has 14 amino acids. Germline CDR1 reads SGHDT; CDR2 reads YYEEEE. CDR3 loop: CASSGPQGSYEQYF. CDR3 nucleotide sequence: TGTGCCAGCAGCGGGCCACAGGGATCCTACGAGCAGTACTTC. The variable domain in full, with the rest retrieved from reference TRBV5-6 and TRBJ2-7, is DAGVTQSPTHLIKTRGQQVTLRCSPKSGHDTVSWYQQALGQGPQFIFQYYEEEERQRGNFPDRFSGHQFPNYSSELNVNALLLGDSALYLCASSGPQGSYEQYFGPGTRLTVT.

The genes are TRBV7-2 and TRBJ2-5, with TRBD1 as a possible D gene (6 bases). The germline gives CDR1 SGHTA, CDR2 FQGNSA. V shed 5 bases and J shed 5 bases, with 21 bases lying between them. The CDR3 spans 16 residues. The CDR3 is CASSISPGQIFETQYF. The CDR3 DNA is TGTGCCAGCAGCATTTCTCCGGGACAAATTTTTGAGACCCAGTACTTC.

This clonotype was picked up a small number of times. This rearrangement joins TRBV7-2 to TRBJ1-1; TRBD1 is a possible D gene (6 bases). CDR3 length: 14 amino acids. V was trimmed by 0 bases and J by 8 bases, leaving 13 bases between them. Germline CDR1 SGHTA, CDR2 FQGNSA. As DNA, the CDR3 is TGTGCCAGCAGCTTAGCGGGGGGCATGACCGAAGCTTTCTTT. This gives the protein CASSLAGGMTEAFF.

This clonotype was observed many times. The gene calls are TRBV29-1 and TRBJ2-3; D unclear. The CDR3 contains 13 residues. Deletions cut 7 bases from V and 3 bases from J, with 14 bases between. Per germline, CDR1 SQVTM and CDR2 ANQGSEA. CDR3 coding DNA: TGCAGCGCTACAGTTTGGGGAACAGATACGCAGTATTTT. It specifies CSATVWGTDTQYF.

The chain employs TRBV27 and TRBJ1-5; TRBD1 is a possible D gene (5 bases). With 0 bases removed from V and 2 bases from J, the gap between germline ends came to 11 bases. The CDR3 extends over 16 amino acids. CDR1 is MNHEY and CDR2 is SMNVEV in the germline V gene (reference sequence). CDR3 in DNA: TGTGCCAGCAGTTTATCAGGGGATTTGGGCAATCAGCCCCAGCATTTT. Its translation: CASSLSGDLGNQPQHF.

This clonotype was observed a few times. The CDR3 region is CASSYPPWGADQPQHF. CDR3 bases: TGTGCCAGCAGTTACCCCCCGTGGGGCGCAGATCAGCCCCAGCATTTT. V is TRBV6-6 and J is TRBJ1-5; tentative D call: TRBD1 (5 bases). V was shortened by 2 bases and J by 5 bases, with 16 bases between the two germline ends. Looked up from germline, CDR1 is MNHNY and CDR2 is SVGAGI (reference sequence). This CDR3 contains 16 residues.

This clonotype was counted many times. V is TRBV18 and J is TRBJ1-1; D not resolved. Germline-derived CDR1 and CDR2 are KGHSH and LQKENI. V was pared by 3 bases and J by 4 bases, with 9 bases between. There are 13 residues in the CDR3. The CDR3 coding sequence is TGTGCCAGCTCACCTGGCAGTAGCACTGAAGCTTTCTTT. Protein: CASSPGSSTEAFF.

This clonotype was picked up many times. The gene calls are TRBV6-2 or TRBV6-3 and TRBJ2-1; TRBD2 is a possible D gene (6 bases). This CDR3 comprises 15 residues. Per the germline V gene, CDR1 is MNHEY and CDR2 is SVGEGT. Trimming took 8 bases from V and 1 from J, leaving 15 bases between them. The CDR3 sequence is CASSLSGTSYNEQFF. CDR3 bases: TGTGCCAGCTCCCTGAGTGGGACTTCCTACAATGAGCAGTTCTTC.

The chain uses TRBV4-1 and TRBJ2-4, with 9 positions matching TRBD2. V was clipped by 1 base and J by 3 bases; unmatched bases: 10. Germline V gene data show CDR1 as MGHRA and CDR2 as YSYEKL. The CDR3 covers 18 residues. CDR3 amino acids: CASSQGIIRTSDKNIQYF. CDR3 bases: TGCGCCAGCAGCCAAGGGATTATCCGGACTAGCGACAAAAACATTCAGTACTTC.

This clonotype was found many times. The chain has TRBV11-2 and TRBJ2-5, with 9 bases matching TRBD2. Germline values: CDR1 SGHAT, CDR2 FQNNGV. This CDR3 region has 16 residues. V dropped 5 bases and J dropped 4; count of bases not matched to a gene: 11. The CDR3 sequence: CASSPSRVAGVETQYF. The CDR3 nucleotides are TGTGCCAGCAGCCCCTCACGGGTAGCGGGGGTAGAGACCCAGTACTTC.

Only a few counts were recorded for this clonotype. The DNA of the CDR3 is TGTGCCAGCAGCTTGTGGGACAGGAATAATTCACCCCTCCACTTT. It yields the protein CASSLWDRNNSPLHF. The rearrangement links TRBV5-6 to TRBJ1-6; 8 nucleotides align to TRBD1. CDR1 and CDR2 (germline): SGHDT, YYEEEE. V shed 1 base, J shed 5 bases, and the junction held 2 bases outside the gene matches. This CDR3 comprises 15 residues.